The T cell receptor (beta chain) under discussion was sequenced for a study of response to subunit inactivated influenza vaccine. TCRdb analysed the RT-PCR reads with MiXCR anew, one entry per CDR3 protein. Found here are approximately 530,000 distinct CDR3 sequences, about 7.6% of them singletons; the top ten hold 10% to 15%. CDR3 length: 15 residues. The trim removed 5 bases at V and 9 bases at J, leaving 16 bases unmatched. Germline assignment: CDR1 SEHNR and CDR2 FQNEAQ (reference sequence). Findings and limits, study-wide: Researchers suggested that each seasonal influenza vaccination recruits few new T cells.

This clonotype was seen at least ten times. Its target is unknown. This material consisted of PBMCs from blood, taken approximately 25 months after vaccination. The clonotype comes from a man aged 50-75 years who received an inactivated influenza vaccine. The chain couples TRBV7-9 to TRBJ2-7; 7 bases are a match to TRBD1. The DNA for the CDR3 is TGTGCCAGCAGCCTACAATTCGGACAGGCCCAGGCGCAGTACTTC. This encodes CASSLQFGQAQAQYF.